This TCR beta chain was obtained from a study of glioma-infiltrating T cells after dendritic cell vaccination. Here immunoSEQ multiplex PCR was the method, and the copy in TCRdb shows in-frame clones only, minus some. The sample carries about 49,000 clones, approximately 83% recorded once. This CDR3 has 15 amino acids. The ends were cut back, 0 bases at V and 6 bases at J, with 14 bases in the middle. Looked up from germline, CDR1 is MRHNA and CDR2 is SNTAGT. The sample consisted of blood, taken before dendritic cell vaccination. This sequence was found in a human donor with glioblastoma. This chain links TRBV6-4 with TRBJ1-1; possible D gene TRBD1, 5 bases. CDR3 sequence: CASSDSAGGRSEAFF. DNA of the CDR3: TGTGCCAGCAGTGACTCTGCGGGGGGACGGTCTGAAGCTTTCTTT.